A selection of T cell receptor beta chains follows, all from one sample in a study of post-analysis software for immune sequencing data. TCRdb processed the PCR reads anew with MiXCR; each CDR3 protein has one entry. The sample contains roughly 600,000 distinct CDR3 sequences, 44% of which appear only once. The source material was blood. The receptors stem from a girl aged 10 to 17 with multiple sclerosis. Both conserved end residues are part of each CDR3. The order of the fields is J gene, D gene, clone size, V gene, CDR3 protein, CDR3 DNA. D genes are given only for firm matches. Clone size is not always given. Where it is, it says once, few, many or a class for expanded clones.

J: TRBJ2-7
D: NA
size: NA
V: TRBV12-3/TRBV12-4
CDR3: CASSYRATPSYEQYF
DNA: TGTGCCAGCAGTTACAGGGCCACCCCCTCCTACGAGCAGTACTTC

J: TRBJ1-1
D: TRBD1
size: NA
V: TRBV6-2/TRBV6-3
CDR3: CASSPPGQHTEAFF
DNA: TGTGCCAGCAGTCCCCCGGGACAGCACACTGAAGCTTTCTTT

J: TRBJ1-1
D: TRBD1
size: NA
V: TRBV12-3/TRBV12-4
CDR3: CASSTGGALNTEAFF
DNA: TGTGCCAGCAGTACAGGGGGGGCCCTGAACACTGAAGCTTTCTTT

J: TRBJ2-4
D: TRBD1
size: NA
V: TRBV29-1
CDR3: CSVQKTGGLNIQYF
DNA: TGCAGCGTTCAGAAGACAGGGGGGCTGAACATTCAGTACTTC

J: TRBJ2-7
D: TRBD2
size: few
V: TRBV12-3/TRBV12-4
CDR3: CASSNRGTSGTYEQYF
DNA: TGTGCCAGCAGTAATAGAGGGACTAGCGGAACCTACGAGCAGTACTTC

J: TRBJ2-3
D: TRBD2
size: few
V: TRBV6-5
CDR3: CASRQISGRVQDTQYF
DNA: TGTGCCAGCAGACAGATTAGCGGGAGGGTACAAGATACGCAGTATTTT

J: TRBJ1-1
D: NA
size: NA
V: TRBV11-2
CDR3: CASSTTTEAFF
DNA: TGTGCCAGCAGCACCACCACTGAAGCTTTCTTT

J: TRBJ1-1
D: NA
size: NA
V: TRBV29-1
CDR3: CSVVGANTEAFF
DNA: TGCAGCGTTGTGGGGGCTAACACTGAAGCTTTCTTT

J: TRBJ2-3
D: TRBD2
size: few
V: TRBV12-3/TRBV12-4
CDR3: CASSLMGLAGDTQYF
DNA: TGTGCCAGCAGTTTGATGGGACTAGCGGGAGATACGCAGTATTTT

J: TRBJ1-2
D: NA
size: NA
V: TRBV13
CDR3: CASSLSRDYGYTF
DNA: TGTGCCAGCAGCTTGAGCAGGGACTATGGCTACACCTTC

J: TRBJ1-2
D: NA
size: NA
V: TRBV4-2
CDR3: CASSQDLSNYGYTF
DNA: TGTGCCAGCAGCCAAGATCTTTCTAACTATGGCTACACCTTC

J: TRBJ2-5
D: NA
size: NA
V: TRBV12-3/TRBV12-4
CDR3: CASSLGVDGTQYF
DNA: TGTGCCAGCAGTCTAGGGGTTGATGGGACCCAGTACTTC

J: TRBJ2-7
D: TRBD2
size: NA
V: TRBV20-1
CDR3: CSARARTSGFLSYEQYF
DNA: TGCAGTGCTAGAGCCCGGACTAGCGGCTTTCTTTCCTACGAGCAGTACTTC

J: TRBJ2-5
D: TRBD2
size: few
V: TRBV20-1
CDR3: CSARGLAGGQETQYF
DNA: TGCAGTGCTAGAGGCCTAGCGGGGGGCCAAGAGACCCAGTACTTC

J: TRBJ2-7
D: TRBD2
size: NA
V: TRBV20-1
CDR3: CSARDKGSGRVSSYEQYF
DNA: TGCAGTGCTAGAGATAAAGGTAGCGGGAGGGTTAGCTCCTACGAGCAGTACTTC

J: TRBJ1-2
D: NA
size: NA
V: TRBV29-1
CDR3: CSAEEGGYTF
DNA: TGCAGCGCTGAGGAGGGGGGCTACACCTTC

J: TRBJ2-1
D: NA
size: NA
V: TRBV29-1
CDR3: CSARTATSYNEQFF
DNA: TGCAGCGCTAGGACGGCCACCTCCTACAATGAGCAGTTCTTC

J: TRBJ2-7
D: NA
size: NA
V: TRBV6-6
CDR3: CASSFGRDGEQYF
DNA: TGTGCCAGCAGTTTCGGCAGGGACGGCGAGCAGTACTTC

J: TRBJ2-5
D: TRBD2
size: few
V: TRBV5-5
CDR3: CASSFRVGRGYQETQYF
DNA: TGTGCCAGCAGCTTCCGCGTGGGGCGGGGGTACCAAGAGACCCAGTACTTC

J: TRBJ2-3
D: NA
size: NA
V: TRBV7-9
CDR3: CASSARRGGRDTQYF
DNA: TGTGCCAGCAGCGCCAGGAGGGGGGGACGTGATACGCAGTATTTT

J: TRBJ2-7
D: TRBD2
size: few
V: TRBV20-1
CDR3: CSARTTGGNPYEQYF
DNA: TGCAGTGCTAGAACCACGGGAGGAAACCCTTACGAGCAGTACTTC

J: TRBJ1-1
D: NA
size: NA
V: TRBV5-1
CDR3: CASSLNLGSLTEAFF
DNA: TGCGCCAGCAGCTTAAATCTCGGGAGCTTGACTGAAGCTTTCTTT

J: TRBJ2-5
D: NA
size: few
V: TRBV7-7
CDR3: CASSPSGVETQYF
DNA: TGTGCTAGCAGCCCTAGTGGGGTTGAGACCCAGTACTTC

J: TRBJ1-1
D: NA
size: NA
V: TRBV11-2
CDR3: CASSLGWGTEAFF
DNA: TGTGCCAGCAGCTTAGGATGGGGGACTGAAGCTTTCTTT